A single sample is the source of the 23 T cell receptor beta chains below, sequenced in a study of T cell clonotyping in hematopoietic cell transplantation. The method was immunoSEQ multiplex PCR; TCRdb's version includes in-frame clones alone and lacks a portion of them. Of some 6,500 clones listed, approximately 87% were seen once; the top ten hold about 5.5%. The specimen comprised PBMCs, sampled 100 days after allogeneic stem cell transplant. The receptors come from a male patient aged 50 to 59 who had an allogeneic stem cell transplant from a related donor, so the T cells may come from the graft donor. Some clones in this sample may be carry-over from other donors' samples.

This rearrangement joins TRBV6-5 to TRBJ1-2, with D possibly TRBD1 on 6 matching bases. Germline CDR1 and CDR2: MNHEY and SVGAGI. The CDR3 spans 15 residues. V lost 0 bases and J lost 7, with 15 bases in between. The CDR3 loop reads CASSYSRGGASGYTF. CDR3 DNA sequence: TGTGCCAGCAGTTACTCTCGTGGGGGCGCGAGTGGCTACACCTTC.

This clone was detected once. The chain uses TRBV4-1 and TRBJ2-6; D unresolved. Per germline, CDR1 MGHRA and CDR2 YSYEKL. The germline V and J ends were trimmed by 3 bases and 9 bases, with 12 bases remaining between them. The CDR3 has 14 residues. CDR3: CASSHLGQLNVLTF. Here the CDR3 DNA reads TGCGCCAGCAGCCATCTAGGCCAACTCAACGTCCTGACTTTC.

This chain connects TRBV6-5 to TRBJ1-2; D unclear. V was cut by 0 bases and J by 3 bases, with 8 bases left in between. Looked up from germline, CDR1 is MNHEY and CDR2 is SVGAGI. There are 14 residues in the CDR3. The CDR3 loop is CASSYSTGYYGYTF. In DNA, the CDR3 is TGTGCCAGCAGTTACTCGACCGGGTACTATGGCTACACCTTC.

The chain employs TRBV19 and TRBJ2-7; 8 bases fit TRBD1. CDR1 is LNHDA and CDR2 is SQIVND in the germline V gene (reference sequence). Trimming at V came to 1 base and at J to 3 bases, leaving 2 bases not matched to a gene. CDR3 length equals 14 residues. This CDR3 reads CASSIGTGNYEQYF. CDR3 nucleotides: TGTGCCAGTAGTATAGGGACAGGGAACTACGAGCAGTACTTC.

V is TRBV2 and J is TRBJ1-6; the D is unclear. Per germline, CDR1 SNHLY and CDR2 FYNNEI. V was shortened by 1 base and J by 7 bases, with 11 bases between the two germline ends. The CDR3 has 15 amino acids. DNA for the CDR3: TGTGCCAGCAGTGAAGAATCAGGTAGAAATTCACCCCTCCACTTT. This codes for CASSEESGRNSPLHF.

The table lists this clone with a count of one. The junction and the germline gene differ at one end; a read error may be behind it. The chain recombines TRBV25-1 with TRBJ2-2; 7 bases align to TRBD1. This CDR3 spans 14 amino acids. The V gene's germline CDR1 is MGHDK and CDR2 SYGVNS. The chain's CDR3 is CAGSADRATGELFF. As DNA, the CDR3 is TGTGCCGGCAGCGCCGACAGGGCGACCGGGGAGCTGTTTTTT.

The rearrangement joins TRBV4-3 to TRBJ2-2; D is unresolved. V dropped 6 bases and J dropped 2 bases, with 10 bases sitting between them. CDR3 length equals 14 residues. Germline CDR1 LGHNA, CDR2 YSLEER. The CDR3 DNA reads TGCGCCAGCAGGAACTGGGTTAACACCGGGGAGCTGTTTTTT. It translates to CASRNWVNTGELFF.

The chain has TRBV13 and TRBJ1-2; D is possibly TRBD1 (5 bases). CDR3 size: 16 residues. The V gene lost 6 bases and the J gene lost 2 bases, with 19 bases spanning the gap. Germline-derived CDR1 and CDR2 are PRHDT and FYEKMQ (reference sequence). The CDR3 DNA sequence: TGTGCCAGCAGACACTCAAGGTCGGCAGGGAACTATGGCTACACCTTC. This encodes CASRHSRSAGNYGYTF.

The V gene is TRBV29-1, the J gene TRBJ1-1; no clear D gene. CDR1 and CDR2 from the germline V gene are SQVTM and ANQGSEA. The V end was cut by 4 bases, the J end by 10 bases, with 10 bases between. The CDR3 has 10 amino acids. CDR3 sequence: CSVVSDGAFF. CDR3 bases: TGCAGCGTTGTGAGTGACGGAGCTTTCTTT.

The chain combines TRBV6-1 with TRBJ2-3; no reliable D call. The CDR3 sequence is 11 residues long. Trimming took off 5 bases at V and 7 bases at J, with 7 bases between the two ends. Germline CDR1 and CDR2: MNHNS and SASEGT. CDR3 sequence reads: CASSYLNTQYF. As DNA, the CDR3 is TGTGCCAGCAGTTACCTCAATACGCAGTATTTT.

This sequence joins TRBV5-1 and TRBJ2-7, with a tentative D call TRBD2 (7 bases). Germline values: CDR1 SGHRS, CDR2 YFSETQ. This CDR3 is 14 amino acids long. Trimming cost V 0 bases and J 3 bases, with 10 bases left between them. For the CDR3, the DNA is TGCGCCAGCAGCTTGGAGGGGGGGCACTACGAGCAGTACTTC. Translated: CASSLEGGHYEQYF.

V gene TRBV29-1 combines with J gene TRBJ1-4; D is perhaps TRBD1 (6 bases). This CDR3 region has 14 residues. Germline V lookup: CDR1 SQVTM, CDR2 ANQGSEA. V lost 1 base and J 7 bases, leaving 13 bases between the germline ends. The CDR3, as DNA: TGCAGCGTTGAAGTAGGGGGATTCGCTGAAAAACTGTTTTTT. Encoded protein: CSVEVGGFAEKLFF. Full variable domain (rest looked up from reference TRBV29-1 and TRBJ1-4): SAVISQKPSRDICQRGTSLTIQCQVDSQVTMMFWYRQQPGQSLTLIATANQGSEATYESGFVIDKFPISRPNLTFSTLTVSNMSPEDSSIYLCSVEVGGFAEKLFFGSGTQLSVL.

The chain recombines TRBV5-8 with TRBJ2-7, with D possibly being TRBD1 or TRBD2 (5 bases each). The CDR3 is 15 amino acids. Germline assignment: CDR1 SGHTS and CDR2 YDEGEE. V lost 4 bases and J lost 2, with 16 bases in between. CDR3 DNA sequence: TGTGCCAGCAGCAGCCGGGACGGATTTCCCTACGAGCAGTACTTC. Its translation: CASSSRDGFPYEQYF.

J is TRBJ2-1 and V is TRBV2; 11 bases fit TRBD2. Germline CDR1 and CDR2: SNHLY and FYNNEI. CDR3 length: 14 residues. V lost 2 bases, J lost 13 bases, and 7 bases stayed unmatched. DNA of the CDR3: TGTGCCAGCAGTGAACCACTAGCGGGGGTGTTACAGTTCTTC. Translated: CASSEPLAGVLQFF.

The rearrangement joins TRBV28 to TRBJ1-3; D may be TRBD1 (5 bases). CDR3 length equals 18 residues. V lost 4 bases to trimming and J lost 4 bases, with 23 bases between them. Germline V gene sequence: CDR1 MDHEN, CDR2 SYDVKM. DNA for the CDR3: TGTGCCAGCAGTTCCCTCGTCTCGGGGACCTTGCACGGAAACACCATATATTTT. Protein product: CASSSLVSGTLHGNTIYF.

V and J are TRBV7-3 and TRBJ2-7, with D possibly TRBD2 on 6 matching bases. The CDR3 has 13 residues. CDR1 is SGHTA and CDR2 is FQGTGA in the germline V gene. Trimming cost V 2 bases and J 2 bases, with 7 bases left between them. The DNA of the CDR3 is TGTGCCAGCAGCTTAGGGGGGACCTACGAGCAGTACTTC. This encodes CASSLGGTYEQYF.

The chain recombines TRBV2 with TRBJ2-2, with a weak D call TRBD1 (5 bases). Trimming left V 2 bases short and J 1 base short, with 8 bases between. The CDR3 has 15 amino acids. Germline lookup yields CDR1 SNHLY and CDR2 FYNNEI. CDR3 bases: TGTGCCAGCAGTGAAACTACAGGGAACACCGGGGAGCTGTTTTTT. It is translated as CASSETTGNTGELFF.

Here the CDR3 reads CASSVVSGSDIGNTIYF. In DNA, the CDR3 is TGTGCCAGCAGCGTAGTCTCGGGGTCAGACATTGGAAACACCATATATTTT. The J gene is TRBJ1-3, the V gene TRBV9, with D unclear. The CDR3 runs to 17 residues. Trimming removed 0 bases from V and 3 bases from J, with 16 bases in between. Germline CDR1 is SGDLS and CDR2 is YYNGEE.

The chain uses TRBV6-1 and TRBJ2-7; D gene unclear. This CDR3 comprises 11 residues. Germline values: CDR1 MNHNS, CDR2 SASEGT. Trimming shortened V by 3 bases and J by 7 bases, and 7 bases separated the two germline ends. The CDR3: CASSDKSEQYF. Here the CDR3 DNA reads TGTGCCAGCAGTGATAAAAGTGAGCAGTACTTC.

V gene TRBV30 combines with J gene TRBJ1-2; D ambiguous. With 3 bases removed from V and 1 base from J, the gap between germline ends came to 12 bases. The CDR3 totals 14 residues. Germline CDR1 and CDR2: GTSNPN and SVGIG (reference sequence). The CDR3 protein is CAWSVNSLNYGYTF. The CDR3, as DNA: TGTGCCTGGAGCGTAAATAGCCTTAACTATGGCTACACCTTC.

V gene TRBV29-1 combines with J gene TRBJ2-7, with 10 bases that match TRBD1. The CDR3 sequence is 17 residues long. V lost 1 base, J lost 4 bases, and 13 bases stayed unmatched. The germline V gene encodes CDR1 SQVTM and CDR2 ANQGSEA. Here the CDR3 reads CSVEALGADRGRYEQYF. The DNA for the CDR3 is TGCAGCGTTGAAGCCCTGGGGGCTGACAGGGGGCGTTACGAGCAGTACTTC.

V is TRBV6-6 and J is TRBJ2-5; TRBD1 is a possible D gene (6 bases). The CDR3 covers 15 residues. Germline loops: CDR1 MNHNY, CDR2 SVGAGI (reference sequence). V was trimmed by 4 bases and J by 0 bases, leaving 12 bases between them. This CDR3 is CASSSFPGDQETQYF. The CDR3 DNA is TGTGCCAGCAGTTCCTTCCCAGGGGACCAAGAGACCCAGTACTTC.

This chain connects TRBV4-2 to TRBJ2-2; D ambiguous. The germline gives CDR1 LGHNA, CDR2 YNFKEQ. The V end was cut by 6 bases, the J end by 2 bases, with 13 bases between. The CDR3 loop spans 15 amino acids. Written as DNA, the CDR3 is TGTGCCAGCAGTCCCCAAACGGGCAACACCGGGGAGCTGTTTTTT. It translates to CASSPQTGNTGELFF.